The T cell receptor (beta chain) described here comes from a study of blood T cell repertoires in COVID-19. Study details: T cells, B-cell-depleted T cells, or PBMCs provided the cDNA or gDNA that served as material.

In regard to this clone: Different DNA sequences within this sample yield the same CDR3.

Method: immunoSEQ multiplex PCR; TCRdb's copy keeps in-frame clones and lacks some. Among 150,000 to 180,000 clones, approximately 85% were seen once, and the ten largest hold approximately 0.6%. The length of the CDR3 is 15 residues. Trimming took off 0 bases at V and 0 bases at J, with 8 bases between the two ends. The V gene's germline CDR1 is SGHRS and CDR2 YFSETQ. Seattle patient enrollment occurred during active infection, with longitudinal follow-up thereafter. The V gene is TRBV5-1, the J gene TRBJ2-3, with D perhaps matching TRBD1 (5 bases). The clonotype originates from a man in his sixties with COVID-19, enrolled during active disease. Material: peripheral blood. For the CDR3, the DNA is TGCGCCAGCAGCTTGGGGCCAGGGAGCACAGATACGCAGTATTTT. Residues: CASSLGPGSTDTQYF.